This TCR beta chain was recorded in a study of cytomegalovirus exposure and HLA in healthy donors. Whole-study results and caveats: Among TCR sequences, most were rare, though some public TCRs appeared in many donors.

Both 60 Vbeta primers and 13 Jbeta primers went into the PCR. Repertoires were generated with immunoSEQ multiplex PCR, while TCRdb's copy carries only in-frame clones and drops some. The top ten clones hold approximately 2% of a sample with 100,000 to 150,000 clones, 76% of them seen once. This CDR3 is built from 13 residues. Between the trimmed V and J ends, which lost 4 bases and 0 bases, there was a span of 7 bases. Germline V gene data show CDR1 as MGHDK and CDR2 as SYGVNS. This clone was detected only a few times. Its specificity is unknown. The rearrangement uses TRBV25-1 and TRBJ2-7; no clear D gene. Input material: PBMCs. This sequence originates from a man in his fifties or sixties in good health and CMV-seronegative. The CDR3 coding sequence is TGTGCCAGCAGTGCTACAGTCTCCTACGAGCAGTACTTC. Amino acid sequence: CASSATVSYEQYF.